The entry below gives a single T cell receptor beta chain sequence along with its context. The antigen is not known. Trimming took off 0 bases at V and 4 bases at J, with 14 bases between the two ends. CDR1 is SGHRS, CDR2 YFSETQ, per germline. The length of the CDR3 is 17 residues. The source of the sample is a study of beta chain features in type 1 diabetes. Study observations and caveats: Researchers reported that naive, central memory and Treg TCRB repertoires appeared more similar in patients than in healthy donors. Within each of all four CD4+ subsets, Type 1 diabetes patients had TCRB CDR3s that were moderately but significantly shorter.

TCRB transcripts that were expressed got sequenced, as all of the isolated RNA had been reverse transcribed. The table came from immunoSEQ multiplex PCR; TCRdb's copy has only in-frame clones and leaves some out. The sample has about 140,000 clones, around 9.3% seen once. Averaging approximately 110 mL, one heparinised blood draw came from each individual donor. Via CD45RO/CCR7/CD25/CD127/CD95/CD27, cells of the CD4+ naive, central memory, regulatory and stem cell-like memory subsets were sorted. The chain combines TRBV5-1 with TRBJ1-6; a weak D match, TRBD1 (6 bases). The origin of this receptor is a man younger than 35 in good health. What was sequenced was naive CD4+ T cells from blood. CDR3: CASSLVPAGDYNSPLHF. The CDR3 DNA follows: TGCGCCAGCAGCTTGGTGCCCGCAGGGGATTATAATTCACCCCTCCACTTT.